The 10 T cell receptor beta chains presented below share a single source sample, sequenced in a study of T cells after posttransplantation cyclophosphamide (dated by TCRdb to 2015 to 2016). The control cohort consisted of roughly 10 patients who had myeloablative marrow transplants with methotrexate plus a calcineurin inhibitor and who were sampled 1 year after transplant. The library was made by the immunoSEQ multiplex PCR assay. TCRdb's version of the immuneACCESS table is confined to in-frame rearrangements and falls short of the full clone set. An unresolved V gene accounts for under half of the shortfall where checked; the remainder is of unknown origin. The sample table shows roughly 21,000 clones, and approximately 90% are seen once. 1.9% of the sample lies in the top ten. The sequencing used PBMCs, collected about 360 days after allogeneic stem cell transplant with calcineurin inhibitor and methotrexate. These receptors all come from a female patient between 30 and 39 years old who received an allogeneic stem cell transplant from an unrelated donor, was CMV-positive, and had acute and chronic GVHD. After a transplant, the graft donor may have provided part of the T cells.

The V and J genes are TRBV7-9 and TRBJ1-1; D unresolved. The V and J ends lost 4 bases and 3 bases respectively, with 6 bases between them. This CDR3 is built from 12 residues. The V gene's germline CDR1 is SEHNR and CDR2 FQNEAQ (reference sequence). As DNA, the CDR3 is TGTGCCAGCAGCTCCCCTTACACTGAAGCTTTCTTT. Translated, it gives CASSSPYTEAFF.

The genes are TRBV5-1 and TRBJ1-6, with TRBD1 identical over 7 bases. V shed 3 bases and J 9 bases; nucleotides not matched to a gene: 6. The CDR3 runs 14 residues. CDR1 is SGHRS and CDR2 is YFSETQ in the germline V gene. For the CDR3, the DNA is TGCGCCAGCAGCTCTGGACAGGATGGTTCACCCCTCCACTTT. Residues: CASSSGQDGSPLHF.

This clone has a single count. Its ends do not fully match the called genes, so a read error is possible. V and J are TRBV7-7 and TRBJ2-1, with D maybe TRBD2 (6 bases). CDR3 length: 13 residues. Per the germline V gene, CDR1 is SSHAT and CDR2 is FNYEAQ (reference sequence). This CDR3 reads CASSLGEAAEQFF. The CDR3 DNA sequence: TGTGCTAGCAGCTTAGGGGAGGCGGCGGAGCAGTTCTTC.

This sequence joins TRBV28 and TRBJ2-7, with 9 bases identical to TRBD2. The CDR3 has 16 amino acids. The V gene's germline CDR1 is MDHEN and CDR2 SYDVKM. Trimming at V came to 4 bases and at J to 2 bases, leaving 9 bases not matched to a gene. The CDR3 spells CASSSIAGVITYEQYF. The CDR3 region has the DNA TGTGCCAGCAGTTCCATAGCGGGAGTAATCACCTACGAGCAGTACTTC.

V and J are TRBV9 and TRBJ2-3; TRBD1 is a possible D gene (6 bases). Germline CDR1 and CDR2: SGDLS and YYNGEE. The CDR3 runs to 16 residues. V lost 1 base, J lost 0 bases, and 12 bases lay in between. The CDR3 loop reads CASSVTGIVSTDTQYF. The CDR3 DNA reads TGTGCCAGCAGCGTAACAGGGATAGTTAGCACAGATACGCAGTATTTT.

The chain uses TRBV10-3 and TRBJ2-1, with a tentative D call TRBD1 (5 bases). The V gene's germline CDR1 is ENHRY and CDR2 SYGVKD. The V and J ends lost 3 bases and 2 bases respectively, with 14 bases between them. The CDR3 covers 16 residues. In nucleotides, the CDR3 is TGTGCCATCAGTGAAGGATGGTCAGGGACCTACAATGAGCAGTTCTTC. Translation: CAISEGWSGTYNEQFF.

V is TRBV7-2 and J is TRBJ2-3, with D perhaps TRBD1 (6 bases). Trimming cost V 4 bases and J 4 bases, with 15 bases left between them. The V gene's germline CDR1 is SGHTA and CDR2 FQGNSA. The CDR3 loop spans 15 amino acids. The CDR3 sequence: CASSWQRGGPDTQYF. CDR3 bases: TGTGCCAGCAGCTGGCAACGTGGGGGCCCAGATACGCAGTATTTT.

The V call is TRBV6-1, the J call TRBJ2-2; 8 nucleotides line up with TRBD2. CDR1 is MNHNS, CDR2 SASEGT, per germline. The V gene end was trimmed by 6 bases and the J gene end by 2 bases; junction bases not matched to a gene: 5. This CDR3 is 15 amino acids long. The CDR3, as DNA: TGTGCCAGCAGGAGAGCGGGAGCAAACACCGGGGAGCTGTTTTTT. Amino acids: CASRRAGANTGELFF.

V gene TRBV14 combines with J gene TRBJ1-1, with D maybe TRBD1 (6 bases). The CDR3 loop spans 13 amino acids. V lost 5 bases and J 1 base, leaving 8 bases between the germline ends. Germline V gene lookup returns CDR1 SGHDN and CDR2 FVKESK. CDR3 in DNA: TGTGCCAGCAGCTTACAGGGGAACACTGAAGCTTTCTTT. Translated, it gives CASSLQGNTEAFF.

V usage is TRBV10-2 and J usage is TRBJ2-5, with 9 bases aligning to TRBD1. V lost 5 bases, J lost 5 bases, and 6 bases stayed unmatched. From germline, CDR1 is WSHSY and CDR2 SAAADI. The CDR3 runs 14 residues. CDR3 DNA: TGCGCCAGCAGTAGGACAGGGGTATACGAGACCCAGTACTTC. Amino acids: CASSRTGVYETQYF.